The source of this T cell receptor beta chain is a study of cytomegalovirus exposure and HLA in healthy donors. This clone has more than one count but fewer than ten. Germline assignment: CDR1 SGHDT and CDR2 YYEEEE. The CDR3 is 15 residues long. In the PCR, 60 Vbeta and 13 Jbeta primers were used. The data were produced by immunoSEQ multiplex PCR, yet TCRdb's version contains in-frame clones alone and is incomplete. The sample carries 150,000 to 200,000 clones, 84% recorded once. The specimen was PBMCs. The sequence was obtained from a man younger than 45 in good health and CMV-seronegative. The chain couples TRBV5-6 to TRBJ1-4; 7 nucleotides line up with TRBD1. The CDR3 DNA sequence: TGTGCAACCACGGACAGGTGGACCTTCAATGAAAAACTGTTTTTT. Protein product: CATTDRWTFNEKLFF.